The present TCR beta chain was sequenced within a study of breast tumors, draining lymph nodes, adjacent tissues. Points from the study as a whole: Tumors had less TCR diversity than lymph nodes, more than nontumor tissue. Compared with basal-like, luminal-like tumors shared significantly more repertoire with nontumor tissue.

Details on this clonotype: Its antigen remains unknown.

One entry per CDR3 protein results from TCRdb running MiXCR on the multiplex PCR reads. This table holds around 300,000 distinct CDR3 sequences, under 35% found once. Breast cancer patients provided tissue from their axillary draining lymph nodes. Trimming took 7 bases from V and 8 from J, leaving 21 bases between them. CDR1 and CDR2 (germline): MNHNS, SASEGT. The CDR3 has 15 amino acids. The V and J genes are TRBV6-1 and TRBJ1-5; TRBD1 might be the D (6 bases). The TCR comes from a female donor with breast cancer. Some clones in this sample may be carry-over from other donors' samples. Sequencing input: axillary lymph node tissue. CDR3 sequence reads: CASTGADSRREPQHF. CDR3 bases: TGTGCCAGCACGGGGGCCGATTCTCGAAGGGAGCCCCAGCATTTT.